This T cell receptor (beta chain) was found in a study of blood T cell repertoires in COVID-19. Background on the study: Collection of acute and convalescent COVID-19 samples took place in the United States, Italy and Spain.

The CDR3 runs to 14 residues. V dropped 4 bases and J dropped 1 base, with 11 bases sitting between them. Looked up from germline, CDR1 is SGHNT and CDR2 is YYREEE (reference sequence). In the authors' methods: Reference gene primer amplification gave estimated nucleated cell counts. Sequencing was performed with immunoSEQ multiplex PCR; in TCRdb, only in-frame clones are kept and a portion is missing. V, J and clone size are taken as reported in that table, and D and trimming were inferred from the DNA itself. The sample yields hundreds of thousands of clones, approximately 85% seen once. This TCR came from a human donor in a cohort sampled during active COVID-19. The chain links TRBV5-4 to TRBJ2-5, with D possibly TRBD1 on 5 matching bases. The sample consisted of peripheral blood. The chain's CDR3 is CASSNKGSQETQYF. The DNA of the CDR3 is TGTGCCAGCAGCAATAAGGGGTCCCAAGAGACCCAGTACTTC.